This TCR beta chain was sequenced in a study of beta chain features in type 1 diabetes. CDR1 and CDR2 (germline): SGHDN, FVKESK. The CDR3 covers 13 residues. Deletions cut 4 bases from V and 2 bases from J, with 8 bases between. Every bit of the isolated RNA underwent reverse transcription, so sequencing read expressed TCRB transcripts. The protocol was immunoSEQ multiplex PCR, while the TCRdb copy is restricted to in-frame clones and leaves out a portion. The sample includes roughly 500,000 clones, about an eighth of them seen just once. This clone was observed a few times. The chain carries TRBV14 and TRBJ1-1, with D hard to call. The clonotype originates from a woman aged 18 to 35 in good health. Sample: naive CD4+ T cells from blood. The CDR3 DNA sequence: TGTGCCAGCAGCCGCCTTCTAAACACTGAAGCTTTCTTT. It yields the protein CASSRLLNTEAFF.